The 7 T cell receptor beta chains below were found in one sample sequenced in a study of long-term antiretroviral therapy in people with HIV. immunoSEQ v3.0 was run at survey level. Some clones are missing from TCRdb's copy, which holds only in-frame ones; the method was immunoSEQ multiplex PCR. The profile shows around 25,000 clones, about 85% of them singletons. This sample comprised unsorted PBMCs, obtained 2.3 years after starting antiretroviral therapy. The receptors here all came from a man in his forties with HIV.

CDR3 nucleotide sequence: TGTGCCAGCACCTTTTTGGGCGAGCAGTACTTC. Translated, it gives CASTFLGEQYF. V gene TRBV27 combines with J gene TRBJ2-7; no reliable D call. Deletions cut 7 bases from V and 6 bases from J, with 10 bases between. This CDR3 has 11 amino acids. Germline V gene sequence: CDR1 MNHEY, CDR2 SMNVEV (reference sequence).

The CDR3 sequence is CASSQFATGGGGGNQPQHF. The CDR3, as DNA: TGCGCCAGCAGCCAATTCGCGACAGGGGGGGGAGGTGGCAATCAGCCCCAGCATTTT. The V and J genes are TRBV4-1 and TRBJ1-5, with TRBD1 identical over 9 bases. This CDR3 has 19 amino acids. CDR1 is MGHRA and CDR2 is YSYEKL in the germline V gene. Unmatched junction bases numbered 13, after V lost 2 bases and J lost 2 bases.

The CDR3 is CSVEGLRAEAFF. The CDR3 DNA reads TGCAGCGTTGAAGGGTTAAGGGCTGAAGCTTTCTTT. The chain recombines TRBV29-1 with TRBJ1-1; D is unresolved. The CDR3 loop spans 12 amino acids. The germline V gene has CDR1 SQVTM and CDR2 ANQGSEA. V lost 1 base, J lost 6 bases, and 9 bases lay in between. The complete variable domain, with remaining parts taken from reference TRBV29-1 and TRBJ1-1, reads SAVISQKPSRDICQRGTSLTIQCQVDSQVTMMFWYRQQPGQSLTLIATANQGSEATYESGFVIDKFPISRPNLTFSTLTVSNMSPEDSSIYLCSVEGLRAEAFFGQGTRLTVV.

The chain has TRBV6-1 and TRBJ1-2, with 8 bases matching TRBD1. The CDR3 runs to 15 residues. Germline CDR1 and CDR2: MNHNS and SASEGT. Trimming at V came to 2 bases and at J to 5 bases, leaving 7 bases not matched to a gene. The CDR3 loop is CASSEFPGQEYGYTF. The CDR3 DNA sequence: TGTGCCAGCAGTGAATTCCCGGGACAGGAGTATGGCTACACCTTC.

This clone was picked up a small number of times. The CDR3 reads CASSQGQGNEQYF. CDR3 in DNA: TGTGCCAGCAGCCAAGGACAGGGCAACGAGCAGTACTTC. This chain joins TRBV11-3 and TRBJ2-7; TRBD1 matches 8 bases. The CDR3 length is 13 residues. The V gene's germline CDR1 is SGHNT and CDR2 YENEEA. The V gene end was trimmed by 5 bases and the J gene end by 5 bases; junction bases not matched to a gene: 5.

This sequence joins TRBV5-3 and TRBJ1-5; 10 bases align to TRBD1. TRBV5-3 belongs to the ORF category, with a function that is uncertain. The CDR3 sequence is 16 residues long. V shed 1 base, J shed 7 bases, and the junction held 8 bases outside the gene matches. CDR3 nucleotide sequence: TGTGCCAGAAGCTTGTGGGTGGGGACAGGGGTCCAGCCCCAGCATTTT. Amino acids: CARSLWVGTGVQPQHF.

V and J are TRBV6-5 and TRBJ1-2, with D unresolved. The CDR3 length is 15 residues. Per germline, CDR1 MNHEY and CDR2 SVGAGI. The V gene lost 0 bases and the J gene lost 6 bases, with 14 bases spanning the gap. The CDR3 protein is CASSYSNSAMDGYTF. As DNA, the CDR3 is TGTGCCAGCAGTTACTCGAACTCAGCCATGGATGGCTACACCTTC.